This T cell receptor (beta chain) was sequenced for a study of cytomegalovirus exposure and HLA in healthy donors (dated by TCRdb to about 2017). For the wider study: An earlier analysis of some 600 of the donors reported about 280 Gb of sequence data and around 110 million unique TCR beta sequences obtained from about 179 million T cells. High-throughput TCR immunosequencing, statistical association of individual TCRs with disease status, and machine learning were combined to predict cytomegalovirus infection status. Roughly 300 gigabases of sequencing data and approximately 80 million unique TCR sequences were included in an early release covering under 650 HLA-typed donors. Across roughly 420 genotyped donors of the cohort, an average of about 250,000 unique TCR beta nucleotide sequences per donor were sequenced, and around 20% of those sequences were non-productive. In an earlier analysis of 550 to 700 of the donors, high-throughput TCR beta sequencing was used to judge whether each TCR beta V gene segment behaved as functional or pseudogenic. Among the roughly 410 genotyped donors, approximately 76% belonged to the genetic ancestry cluster associated with self-reported Caucasian donors. The later analysis used no new phenotypic data to find candidate immune exposures, relying instead on TCR beta sequences and their occurrence across donors. Because of strong linkage in the cohort, four to six DR-DQ haplotypes were treated as single units for association and clustering. To study patterns of TCR occurrence, a later analysis re-analyzed previously published TCR beta repertoires from 700 or so donors and added high-resolution HLA genotyping. The aim of the study was to test whether cataloging public T cell receptors could identify signatures of past pathogen exposure. Every discovery cohort repertoire had been produced on one sequencing platform. HLA typing covered class I and class II loci at four-digit resolution. Along with the roughly 670-subject first cohort, a separate validation cohort of over a hundred different subjects was used. The number of donors typed differed by locus, with roughly 620-630 for A, B, C, DRB1 and DQB1, around 500 for DQA1, 606 for DPA1, and some 440 for DPB1. Donor age, sex, ethnicity and CMV serostatus were compiled alongside the repertoire data. Genome-wide SNP genotypes for about three fifths of the roughly 670 donors were used in a later genetic analysis, which treated that subset as a discovery cohort. The T cell repertoires of 666 subjects were profiled by immunosequencing and related to cytomegalovirus serostatus.

The cohort was made up of around 720 healthy bone marrow donors. At the time of sampling, all cohort members were nominally healthy, though unrecorded immune exposures were likely present. The donor tested CMV seropositive and was one of the 289 seropositive cohort members. Each donor provided a peripheral blood sample, and peripheral blood mononuclear cells were used for TCR beta sequencing. Genomic DNA was extracted from the blood cell samples with the Qiagen DNeasy Blood Extraction Kit. Findings and caveats that apply to the study as a whole: The presence/absence analyses assumed that sequencing depth was roughly uniform across donors, and that assumption may not be true. Broadly in line with IMGT annotations, most TCR beta V segments showed up in productive rearrangements about 90% or about 30% of the time in an earlier analysis of approximately 640 of the donors. When HLA alleles, especially DR and DQ, strongly co-occurred, attributing TCR associations to individual alleles was difficult. A later analysis found that HLA-associated TCR beta chains were more clonally expanded and had lower generation probabilities than equally common non-associated chains. In both the original and validation cohorts, the classifier was reported to diagnose cytomegalovirus status with high specificity and sensitivity. CMV serostatus was the only immune exposure information available for the cohort. This cohort had only TCR beta chains sequenced, and the lack of alpha or paired-chain data limited which features could be detected. In vitro tests confirmed that a few of the cytomegalovirus-associated TCR beta chains recognize cytomegalovirus antigens. Compared with the approximately 710-donor mean, donors in an Asian-associated ancestry cluster had fewer N-insertions in productive TCRs, according to a later genetic analysis. A total of 150 to 200 TCR beta chains were listed by the study as associated with cytomegalovirus. A later analysis associated 16,951 TCR beta sequences with specific HLA alleles at a false discovery rate of 0.05. Some IMGT-functional V segments, including TRBV6-2 and TRBV6-3, could not be distinguished by the 87-base-pair reads and were therefore excluded. Several of the top co-occurrence clusters appeared to be linked to parvovirus B19, influenza, CMV and Epstein-Barr virus, according to a later analysis. The sequencing pipeline was judged likely to have produced a cluster of highly shared sequence variants as a technical artifact. Because some donors lacked HLA typing at each locus, the association tests relied only on the typed subset. An association between a missense DCLRE1C variant and V-gene and J-gene trimming of TCR beta chains was found in a later genetic analysis and replicated in an independent cohort. A further reported finding was that TCR beta sequences accurately predicted the HLA-A and HLA-B alleles for most subjects in the first cohort. Most CMV-associated TCR beta chains appeared to be HLA-restricted in a later analysis, and the HLA associations seemed to be driven largely by CMV exposure. According to the authors, the approach could potentially be generalized to other disease states and immunological phenotypes. Linkage disequilibrium might explain the correlated functional status among segregating V segments, but an unknown experimental factor could not be excluded. Most TCR sequences were seen in very few donors, while some public TCRs were found in many individuals. According to a later analysis, TCR association rates differed among HLA loci, with DRB1 alleles showing the most associated TCRs and HLA-C alleles showing the fewest. The earlier analysis of approximately 560 of the donors excluded 15 to 20 rarely observed V segments, including chromosome 9 orphons, because counts were too low.

This clone was detected once. The antigen it binds to is not known. The input lacks base qualities; no much larger clone sits a single base away. The germline V and J ends show losses of 0 bases and 7 bases respectively, and no gene match explains 4 bases of the junction. Counted from cysteine to phenylalanine, this CDR3 has 15 amino acids. Kept here is only the CDR3 DNA, which spans 45 bases and is read in frame from base 1. The germline V gene gives CDR1 as SGHRS and CDR2 as YFSETQ. Receptor amplification or capture employed the immunoSEQ multiplex PCR assay. The multiplex PCR relied on a mix of 60 forward primers for TCR Vbeta segments and 13 reverse primers for TCR Jbeta segments. The CDR3 region of rearranged TCR beta genes was amplified from genomic DNA with a multiplex PCR assay. Amplified TCR beta libraries were sequenced as 87-base-pair reads on the Illumina HiSeq System. Per the original workflow: In a later analysis, tens of millions of unique TCR beta chains were counted across the roughly 700 repertoires, and roughly 11 million of these chains were shared by at least two donors. A nearest-neighbor algorithm error-corrected the raw reads and collapsed the reads into unique sequences, merging closely related sequences to remove PCR and sequencing errors. V, D and J gene segments were assigned by aligning CDR3 sequences to IMGT reference sequences. For a sequence to be retained, a match of at least six nucleotides was required to both a V gene segment and a J gene segment. A rearrangement was called productive if the CDR3 had no stop codons and remained in frame with V and J, and every other rearrangement was called non-productive. CDR3 was defined by IMGT convention, running from the second conserved V-encoded cysteine to the conserved J-encoded phenylalanine. In an earlier analysis of around 570 of the donors, sequences lacking an unambiguous match to a single V gene segment were excluded. In an earlier analysis of several hundred of the donors, a V segment was called functional when productive rearrangements were above 56.7%, and segregating when the standard deviation between donors exceeded 5%. A statistical classification framework was developed to diagnose cytomegalovirus status using the catalog of TCR beta chain sequences. In a later analysis, TCR nucleotide sequences were compared against IMGT/GENE-DB human TR gene sequences so that V and J genes could be assigned. In a later analysis, CDR3 sequences and most-parsimonious VDJ recombination scenarios were assigned using the TCRdist pipeline. A later analysis defined each TCR beta chain by its CDR3 amino acid sequence plus V-gene family, and excluded reads lacking a unique V-gene family. A later analysis removed over 500 highly shared, low-generation-probability nucleotide sequences to deal with suspected cross-contamination and a sequencing artifact. For each public chain, a later analysis derived a clonal expansion index from normalized ranks of inferred template counts within each repertoire. In a later analysis, generation probabilities were computed with a VDJ recombination model fitted to out-of-frame rearrangements, and the resulting probabilities were checked against IGoR. Hypergeometric tests were used in a later analysis to score TCR-TCR, TCR-HLA and TCR-CMV co-occurrence, with a repertoire-size bias correction applied to the TCR pairs. To estimate false discovery rates, a later analysis permuted the HLA or CMV assignments 20 times. In a later analysis, co-occurring TCRs were grouped using DBSCAN, with TCRdist sequence similarity added in when clustering inside HLA-allele-positive subsets. For co-occurrence clustering, repertoires with fewer than 30,000 or more than 120,000 public chains were excluded, along with roughly five repertoires with anomalous nucleotide sharing. TCRdb retrieved this table from immuneACCESS and kept in-frame rearrangements only. Not all clones are present; in checked studies, unresolved V genes account for under half, and no reason is known for the remainder. V, J and clone size derive from that table, while D and trimming were established from the DNA sequence. In all, the sample holds fewer than 90,000 clones, and about 77% of those were seen once. The top ten clones comprise around 2.5% of the sample.

The sequence is built from TRBV5-1 and TRBJ1-4; 9 junctional bases match TRBD1. Material for sequencing was PBMCs. The receptor was derived from a male donor in good health and CMV-seropositive. CDR3 sequence: CASSLGQGVIEKLFF. Read as DNA, the sequence is TGCGCCAGCAGCTTGGGACAGGGGGTGATTGAAAAACTGTTTTTT.